What follows are 16 T cell receptor beta chains derived from one specimen sequenced in a study of blood T cells in healthy people across ages (dated by TCRdb to the mid-2010s). Library generation was performed with 5' RACE. Data came from an Illumina HiSeq 2500. A second PCR of about 6 to 11 cycles was performed with a sample-barcoded 5' primer and a J-beta primer mix. In-frame beta chains were kept once TCRdb had trimmed the public reads at Q25 with fastp and called clones with MiXCR. Entries that share a CDR3 protein sequence are merged under the most common genes and DNA. For this sample there are some 1.5 million distinct CDR3 sequences; about 30% appear just once. 7.7% of the sample is in the top ten clones. Sequenced material: blood. The receptors derive from a woman in her twenties or thirties in good health.

This chain uses TRBV20-1 with TRBJ2-4; TRBD2 matches at 8 bases. V gave up 4 bases and J gave up 8 bases; unmatched junction bases: 7. The CDR3 sequence is 13 residues long. In germline, CDR1 is DFQATT, CDR2 SNEGSKA (reference sequence). CDR3 nucleotides: TGCAGTGCTAAGCGGGGGCCACGGGACATTCAGTACTTC. Protein sequence: CSAKRGPRDIQYF.

The rearrangement uses TRBV30 and TRBJ2-1, with TRBD1 matching over 7 bases. CDR3 length: 12 residues. The J segment lost 15 bases and the V segment lost 0 bases, leaving 8 bases of the junction unmatched. Germline CDR1 GTSNPN, CDR2 SVGIG (reference sequence). The CDR3: CAWSVFDRVVFF. CDR3 sequence (DNA): TGTGCCTGGAGTGTATTCGACAGGGTCGTGTTCTTC.

The chain is built from TRBV12-3 or TRBV12-4 and TRBJ1-1; 8 bases align to TRBD1. V was clipped by 6 bases and J by 12 bases; unmatched bases: 12. This CDR3 is built from 13 residues. CDR3 protein: CASSHRTGSETFF. DNA of the CDR3: TGTGCCAGCAGCCACCGGACAGGGAGCGAGACTTTCTTT.

The genes are TRBV9 and TRBJ2-1, with TRBD1 identical over 10 bases. Per the germline V gene, CDR1 is SGDLS and CDR2 is YYNGEE. After removal of 4 bases from V and 7 bases from J, the junction contained 11 bases not matched to a gene. The CDR3 runs to 16 residues. The CDR3 spells CASSSRQGAGGNEQFF. CDR3 DNA sequence: TGTGCCAGCAGCTCACGACAGGGGGCCGGGGGGAATGAGCAGTTCTTC.

This clonotype was observed at least ten times. CDR3 nucleotides: TGCAGTGCTAGAGTTCGACTACCTCCCTACGAGCAGTACTTC. Translation gives CSARVRLPPYEQYF. J is TRBJ2-7 and V is TRBV20-1, with D possibly TRBD2 on 5 matching bases. The germline gives CDR1 DFQATT, CDR2 SNEGSKA (reference sequence). Trimming cost V 1 base and J 2 bases, with 12 bases left between them. CDR3 length: 14 residues.

Regarding this clonotype: As the CDR3 is not closed by the conserved phenylalanine or tryptophan, this likely results from a read error. The rearrangement links TRBV24-1 to TRBJ1-2; no definite D call. This CDR3 contains 15 residues. Germline V lookup: CDR1 KGHDR, CDR2 SFDVKD. CDR3 residues: CATGDSDGRSYGYTC. CDR3 DNA: TGTGCCACCGGTGATTCGGACGGCCGGAGCTATGGCTACACCTGC.

The table lists this clonotype with a few counts. The chain has TRBV10-3 and TRBJ1-6, with TRBD1 matching over 7 bases. J was trimmed by 6 bases and V by 6 bases; bases with no gene match: 5. Germline-derived CDR1 and CDR2 are ENHRY and SYGVKD. CDR3 length equals 14 residues. The CDR3 region is CAISGTAPNSPLHF. CDR3 nucleotides: TGTGCCATCAGCGGGACAGCACCTAATTCACCCCTCCACTTT.

This clonotype has a handful of counts. The genes are TRBV4-3 and TRBJ2-1; 10 nucleotides align to TRBD1. Trimming removed 1 base from V and 12 bases from J; junction bases left unmatched: 6. This CDR3 region has 14 residues. Germline CDR1 is LGHNA and CDR2 is YSLEER. The CDR3 spells CASSQGGQGRVQFF. CDR3 DNA: TGCGCCAGCAGCCAAGGGGGACAGGGGCGGGTGCAGTTCTTC.

The rearrangement joins TRBV5-5 to TRBJ1-4, with a possible D match to TRBD1 (5 bases). CDR1 is SGHKS and CDR2 is YYEKEE in the germline V gene (reference sequence). Trimming shortened V by 2 bases and J by 7 bases, and 12 bases separated the two germline ends. This CDR3 is 14 amino acids long. In DNA form, the CDR3 reads TGTGCCAGCAGCTTAACTGGTCAGGGTGAAAAACTGTTTTTT. Its translation: CASSLTGQGEKLFF.

The V call is TRBV28, the J call TRBJ2-7; 7 positions agree with TRBD2. The V and J ends lost 2 bases and 6 bases, in that order; junction bases with no gene match: 10. CDR3 size: 15 residues. Germline CDR1 reads MDHEN; CDR2 reads SYDVKM. CDR3 protein: CASSLNWNSGFEQYF. CDR3 coding DNA: TGTGCCAGCAGTTTAAATTGGAATAGCGGGTTCGAGCAGTACTTC.

The chain couples TRBV14 to TRBJ2-1; TRBD2 aligns across 9 bases. The CDR3 is 18 residues long. The V gene's germline CDR1 is SGHDN and CDR2 FVKESK. Trimming cost V 1 base and J 5 bases; bases outside gene matches: 12. CDR3 protein: CASSQGSGSGRYNNEQFF. The CDR3 bases are TGTGCCAGCAGCCAAGGATCCGGTAGCGGGAGATATAACAATGAGCAGTTCTTC.

The chain joins TRBV29-1 to TRBJ1-5; D may be TRBD1 (5 bases). The CDR3 loop spans 12 amino acids. The germline V gene has CDR1 SQVTM and CDR2 ANQGSEA. Trimming cost V 6 bases and J 6 bases, with 12 bases left between them. The CDR3 DNA is TGCAGCGTCAGTACAGGCGGTCAGCCCCAGCATTTT. It translates to CSVSTGGQPQHF.

This clonotype was counted between two and nine times. The chain couples TRBV29-1 to TRBJ1-6; D is undetermined. The V and J ends lost 7 bases and 3 bases respectively, with 13 bases between them. Germline CDR1 SQVTM, CDR2 ANQGSEA. The CDR3 extends over 14 amino acids. Here the CDR3 reads CSAAVASYNSPLHF. The CDR3 DNA is TGCAGCGCCGCGGTGGCCAGCTATAATTCACCCCTCCACTTT.

J is TRBJ2-7 and V is TRBV7-2; 9 nucleotides agree with TRBD2. This CDR3 comprises 16 residues. Per germline, CDR1 SGHTA and CDR2 FQGNSA. V shed 1 base, J shed 2 bases, and the junction held 6 bases outside the gene matches. The chain's CDR3 is CASSLDSGGTPYEQYF. CDR3 in DNA: TGTGCCAGCAGCTTAGACAGCGGGGGGACCCCCTACGAGCAGTACTTC. The full variable domain, completed using reference TRBV7-2 and TRBJ2-7, is GAGVSQSPSNKVTEKGKDVELRCDPISGHTALYWYRQSLGQGLEFLIYFQGNSAPDKSGLPSDRFSAERTGGSVSTLTIQRTQQEDSAVYLCASSLDSGGTPYEQYFGPGTRLTVT.

A remark on this clonotype: The junction departs from the called germline gene at one end, perhaps through a read error. V gene TRBV4-1 combines with J gene TRBJ2-3, with D perhaps TRBD2 (5 bases). This CDR3 is built from 17 residues. CDR1 is MGHRA and CDR2 is YSYEKL in the germline V gene. DNA of the CDR3: TGCGCCGGCAGCCAAGGGTCGACTATTACTAGCACAGATACGCAGTATTTT. Its translation is CAGSQGSTITSTDTQYF.

For this clonotype: A much larger clone differs by one base, so this may be a read error. The chain links TRBV12-3 or TRBV12-4 to TRBJ2-7; D may correspond to TRBD1 or TRBD2 (5 bases each). Between the trimmed V and J ends, which lost 6 bases and 7 bases, there was a span of 25 bases. The CDR3 has 16 amino acids. CDR3 amino acids: CASSRISLGDLGEQYF. The CDR3 DNA reads TGTGCCAGCAGCAGAATCTCATTGGGGGACCTGGGTGAGCAGTACTTC.